A single sample gave rise to the 13 T cell receptor beta chains below, sequenced in a study of cytomegalovirus exposure and HLA in healthy donors. PCR primers comprised 60 Vbeta and 13 Jbeta primers. The data were produced by immunoSEQ multiplex PCR, yet TCRdb's version contains in-frame clones alone and is incomplete. This sample has 120,000 or so clones, with around 81% found just once. Sequences were obtained from PBMCs. All receptors derive from a woman aged 40 to 55 in good health and CMV-seronegative.

The rearrangement uses TRBV7-9 and TRBJ2-7; 7 bases are shared with TRBD2. With V trimmed by 3 bases and J by 2 bases, 10 bases remained unmatched. The CDR3 consists of 16 residues. Germline loops: CDR1 SEHNR, CDR2 FQNEAQ (reference sequence). Here the CDR3 reads CASSFAGRTSPYEQYF. In nucleotides, the CDR3 is TGTGCCAGCAGCTTTGCCGGGAGGACATCTCCCTACGAGCAGTACTTC.

This sequence joins TRBV9 and TRBJ1-3, with D perhaps matching TRBD1 (6 bases). Looked up from germline, CDR1 is SGDLS and CDR2 is YYNGEE. The germline V and J ends were trimmed by 3 bases and 0 bases, with 10 bases remaining between them. This CDR3 comprises 15 residues. The CDR3 DNA reads as TGTGCCAGCAGCGCAGGACAGCCCTCTGGAAACACCATATATTTT. Amino acids: CASSAGQPSGNTIYF.

This clone showed up just a few times. The chain combines TRBV6-5 with TRBJ2-7; 8 nucleotides match TRBD2. Per germline, CDR1 MNHEY and CDR2 SVGAGI. The CDR3 contains 13 residues. Losses at the gene ends were 6 bases for V and 3 bases for J; bases not matched to a gene: 4. The CDR3 spells CASRPGLGYEQYF. For the CDR3, the DNA is TGTGCCAGCAGACCGGGACTAGGCTACGAGCAGTACTTC.

The V call is TRBV7-9, the J call TRBJ2-3; the match to TRBD2 covers 14 bases. Germline V lookup: CDR1 SEHNR, CDR2 FQNEAQ (reference sequence). Trimming at V came to 1 base and at J to 6 bases, leaving 3 bases not matched to a gene. The CDR3 is 16 residues long. The CDR3 region has the DNA TGTGCCAGCAGCTTAGGGGGACTAGCGGGGGTTGATACGCAGTATTTT. Its protein product is CASSLGGLAGVDTQYF.

The rearrangement joins TRBV6-1 to TRBJ2-7, with 9 bases identical to TRBD1. The J segment lost 3 bases and the V segment lost 4 bases, leaving 7 bases of the junction unmatched. CDR1 and CDR2 from the germline V gene are MNHNS and SASEGT. The CDR3 has 15 amino acids. The CDR3 bases are TGTGCCAGCAGTGCTCGGGGACAGGGTAGCTACGAGCAGTACTTC. Protein product: CASSARGQGSYEQYF.

This sequence joins TRBV18 and TRBJ1-5; D unclear. This CDR3 comprises 13 residues. V lost 3 bases and J lost 7, with 10 bases in between. Germline values: CDR1 KGHSH, CDR2 LQKENI. The CDR3 loop is CASSPEGGQPQHF. In DNA, the CDR3 is TGTGCCAGCTCACCCGAGGGAGGGCAGCCCCAGCATTTT.

The chain combines TRBV10-1 with TRBJ2-1, with D possibly TRBD2 on 7 matching bases. The germline CDR1 and CDR2 sequences are WNHNN and SYGVQD (reference sequence). This CDR3 has 15 residues. Trimming stripped 1 base from V and 7 bases from J, with 14 bases between. CDR3 bases: TGCGCCAGCAGTGAGTGGTCGGGGGGCGGGAATGAGCAGTTCTTC. Protein sequence: CASSEWSGGGNEQFF.

This chain joins TRBV7-2 and TRBJ2-3, with D perhaps TRBD2 (5 bases). Germline loops: CDR1 SGHTA, CDR2 FQGNSA. The CDR3 is made up of 13 amino acids. V was cut by 2 bases and J by 9 bases, with 12 bases left in between. The CDR3, as DNA: TGTGCCAGCAGCTTAATGTTGTCGGGGACGCAGTATTTT. Amino acids: CASSLMLSGTQYF.

Details on this clone: One end of the junction fails to match germline, which may point to a read error. Other DNA sequences in this sample translate to the same CDR3. The chain combines TRBV5-4 with TRBJ2-3, with 11 bases aligning to TRBD1. CDR3 length: 16 amino acids. CDR1 and CDR2 (germline): SGHNT, YYREEE (reference sequence). Here the CDR3 reads CASSTGTGGRTDTQYF. The CDR3 coding sequence is TGTGCCAGCAGCACTGGGACAGGGGGACGAACAGATACGCAGTACTTT.

This clone was seen only a few times. The chain uses TRBV10-1 and TRBJ1-5; a weak D match, TRBD1 (5 bases). This CDR3 comprises 16 residues. Per germline, CDR1 WNHNN and CDR2 SYGVQD (reference sequence). V was shortened by 2 bases and J by 3 bases, with 14 bases between the two germline ends. The CDR3 DNA follows: TGCGCCAGCAGTGAGCACAGGAGACCCCTCAATCAGCCCCAGCATTTT. It specifies CASSEHRRPLNQPQHF.

Many counts were recorded for this clone. This chain connects TRBV5-6 to TRBJ1-1; 8 bases align to TRBD1. Germline lookup yields CDR1 SGHDT and CDR2 YYEEEE. CDR3 size: 15 residues. V dropped 3 bases and J dropped 4; count of bases not matched to a gene: 8. This CDR3 reads CASSSLGQGTTEAFF. CDR3 DNA sequence: TGTGCCAGCAGCTCGCTAGGACAGGGAACCACTGAAGCTTTCTTT. The complete variable domain, with remaining parts taken from reference TRBV5-6 and TRBJ1-1, reads DAGVTQSPTHLIKTRGQQVTLRCSPKSGHDTVSWYQQALGQGPQFIFQYYEEEERQRGNFPDRFSGHQFPNYSSELNVNALLLGDSALYLCASSSLGQGTTEAFFGQGTRLTVV.

This rearrangement joins TRBV4-1 to TRBJ1-1; D perhaps matches TRBD1 (6 bases). CDR1 is MGHRA and CDR2 is YSYEKL in the germline V gene. The CDR3 extends over 14 amino acids. V lost 1 base and J 3 bases, leaving 9 bases between the germline ends. CDR3 residues: CASSQATGYTEAFF. CDR3 DNA: TGCGCCAGCAGCCAAGCTACAGGGTACACTGAAGCTTTCTTT.

As for this clone: The germline gene is not matched at one end of the junction; a read error may be the cause. The sample holds other DNA sequences that translate to the same CDR3. The chain is built from TRBV11-2 and TRBJ1-5; 9 bases agree with TRBD1. CDR1 SGHAT and CDR2 FQNNGV come from the germline V gene. CDR3 length: 15 amino acids. This CDR3 reads CASSLGQGKGQPQHF. In DNA form, the CDR3 reads TGTGCCAGCAGCCTGGGACAGGGAAAGGGTCAGCCTCAGCATTTT.